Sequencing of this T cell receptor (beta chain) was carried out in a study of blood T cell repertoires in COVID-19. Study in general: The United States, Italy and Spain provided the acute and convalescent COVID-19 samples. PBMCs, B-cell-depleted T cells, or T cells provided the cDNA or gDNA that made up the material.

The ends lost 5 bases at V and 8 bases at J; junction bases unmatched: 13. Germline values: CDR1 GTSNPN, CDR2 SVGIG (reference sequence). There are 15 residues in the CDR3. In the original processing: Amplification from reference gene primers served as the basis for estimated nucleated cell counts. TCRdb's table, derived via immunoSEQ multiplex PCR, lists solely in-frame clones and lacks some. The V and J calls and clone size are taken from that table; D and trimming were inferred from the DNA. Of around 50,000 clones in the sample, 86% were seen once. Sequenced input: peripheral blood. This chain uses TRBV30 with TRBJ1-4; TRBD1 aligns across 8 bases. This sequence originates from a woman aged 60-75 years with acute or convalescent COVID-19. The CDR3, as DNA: TGTGCCTGGGGGACAGGAGGAATAGGAAACGAAAAACTGTTTTTT. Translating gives CAWGTGGIGNEKLFF.